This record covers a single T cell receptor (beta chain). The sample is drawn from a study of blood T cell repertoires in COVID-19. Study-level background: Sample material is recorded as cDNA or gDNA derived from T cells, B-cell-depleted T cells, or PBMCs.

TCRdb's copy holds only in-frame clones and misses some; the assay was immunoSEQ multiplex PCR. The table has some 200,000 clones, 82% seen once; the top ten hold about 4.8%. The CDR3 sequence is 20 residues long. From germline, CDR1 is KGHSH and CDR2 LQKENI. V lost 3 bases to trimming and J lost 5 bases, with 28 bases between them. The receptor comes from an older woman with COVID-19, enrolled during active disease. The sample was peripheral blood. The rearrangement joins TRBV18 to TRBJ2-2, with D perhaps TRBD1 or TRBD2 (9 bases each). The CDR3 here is CASSPGTGLLVAGVTGELFF. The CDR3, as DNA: TGTGCCAGCTCACCTGGGACAGGGTTGTTGGTAGCGGGAGTGACCGGGGAGCTGTTTTTT. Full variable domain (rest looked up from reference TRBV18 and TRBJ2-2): NAGVMQNPRHLVRRRGQEARLRCSPMKGHSHVYWYRQLPEEGLKFMVYLQKENIIDESGMPKERFSAEFPKEGPSILRIQQVVRGDSAAYFCASSPGTGLLVAGVTGELFFGEGSRLTVL.